These 16 T cell receptor beta chains were all obtained from the same sample, sequenced in a study of response to subunit inactivated influenza vaccine. TCRdb independently ran MiXCR on the RT-PCR reads; one entry per CDR3 protein. In the table there are about 780,000 distinct CDR3 sequences, about 18% of which are singletons. The sequencing here drew on PBMCs from blood, taken 5 days after vaccination. Receptors originate from a middle-aged man who received an inactivated influenza vaccine.

The chain combines TRBV10-3 with TRBJ2-3; a possible D gene is TRBD2 (5 bases). The length of the CDR3 is 12 residues. The V gene lost 7 bases and the J gene lost 2 bases, with 7 bases spanning the gap. The germline CDR1 and CDR2 sequences are ENHRY and SYGVKD. In DNA, the CDR3 is TGTGCCATCAAAGGACTCACAGATACGCAGTATTTT. This encodes CAIKGLTDTQYF.

This clonotype showed up many times. The rearrangement links TRBV9 to TRBJ1-5; D is possibly TRBD1 (6 bases). With 5 bases removed from V and 0 bases from J, the gap between germline ends came to 9 bases. This CDR3 has 14 residues. Germline-derived CDR1 and CDR2 are SGDLS and YYNGEE. The CDR3 region is CASSPGDSNQPQHF. CDR3 in DNA: TGTGCCAGCAGTCCAGGGGATAGCAATCAGCCCCAGCATTTT.

In its sample, this clonotype was seen a few times. The gene calls are TRBV20-1 and TRBJ2-2; 7 bases are a match to TRBD2. V shed 3 bases, J shed 5 bases, and the junction held 9 bases outside the gene matches. The CDR3 totals 15 residues. Germline lookup yields CDR1 DFQATT and CDR2 SNEGSKA (reference sequence). CDR3: CSARRRGRGTGELFF. In DNA, the CDR3 is TGCAGTGCTAGGAGGAGAGGGAGGGGAACCGGGGAGCTGTTTTTT.

The sample holds many counts of this clonotype. In DNA, the CDR3 is TGTGCCAGCAGCTTGGCGGATGTCTATGGCTACACCTTC. Protein: CASSLADVYGYTF. The chain couples TRBV5-5 to TRBJ1-2, with D unclear. The CDR3 spans 13 residues. CDR1 SGHKS and CDR2 YYEKEE come from the germline V gene (reference sequence). The germline V and J ends were trimmed by 0 bases and 4 bases, with 7 bases remaining between them.

This clonotype was seen ten or more times. The genes are TRBV12-3 or TRBV12-4 and TRBJ2-3; TRBD2 aligns across 12 bases. The CDR3 has 16 residues. The V and J ends lost 5 bases and 6 bases, in that order; junction bases with no gene match: 9. In DNA form, the CDR3 reads TGTGCCAGCAGTACATCTAGCGGGAGGGCCCCCGATACGCAGTATTTT. The encoded protein is CASSTSSGRAPDTQYF.

Many counts were recorded for this clonotype. This sequence joins TRBV7-6 and TRBJ2-1; weak D call: TRBD2 (6 bases). V lost 5 bases, J lost 6 bases, and 20 bases lay in between. The CDR3 runs to 16 residues. CDR1 and CDR2 (germline): SGHVS, FNYEAQ. CDR3 sequence (DNA): TGTGCCAGCAGCCCAGCGCGGGGCTCCGGGGGCAATGAGCAGTTCTTC. This translates into CASSPARGSGGNEQFF.

This chain joins TRBV20-1 and TRBJ1-6, with TRBD1 identical over 7 bases. V shed 4 bases and J 7 bases; nucleotides not matched to a gene: 4. The germline V gene encodes CDR1 DFQATT and CDR2 SNEGSKA (reference sequence). The CDR3 totals 13 residues. CDR3 loop: CSATSGQNSPLHF. The CDR3 bases are TGCAGTGCTACTTCGGGACAGAATTCACCCCTCCACTTT.

The CDR3 sequence: CAISELGDRGHKRQYF. The CDR3 bases are TGTGCCATCAGTGAGCTAGGAGACAGGGGGCATAAAAGACAGTACTTC. The V gene is TRBV10-3, the J gene TRBJ2-7; 10 nucleotides align to TRBD1. Trimming cost V 2 bases and J 10 bases; bases outside gene matches: 14. The germline gives CDR1 ENHRY, CDR2 SYGVKD. There are 16 residues in the CDR3.

CDR3 coding DNA: TGTGCCAGCAGCTTAGGGTGGGACTACCTCGGGAGGGGTGGATCCCCCAATGAGCAGTTCTTC. It translates to CASSLGWDYLGRGGSPNEQFF. V gene TRBV11-1 combines with J gene TRBJ2-1, with 8 bases lining up with TRBD2. Trimming took 1 base from V and 6 from J; bases not matched to a gene: 23. Germline loops: CDR1 SGHAT, CDR2 FQDESV (reference sequence). The CDR3 is made up of 21 amino acids. The variable domain in full, completed from reference TRBV11-1 and TRBJ2-1, reads EAEVAQSPRYKITEKSQAVAFWCDPISGHATLYWYRQILGQGPELLVQFQDESVVDDSQLPKDRFSAERLKGVDSTLKIQPAELGDSAMYLCASSLGWDYLGRGGSPNEQFFGPGTRLTVL.

This clonotype was picked up a small number of times. This chain uses TRBV7-2 with TRBJ2-5, with D possibly matching TRBD2 (6 bases). Trimming took 4 bases from V and 1 from J, leaving 13 bases between them. Germline lookup yields CDR1 SGHTA and CDR2 FQGNSA. This CDR3 comprises 15 residues. For the CDR3, the DNA is TGTGCCAGCAGCTGGGTGCGGGGCACCCAAGAGACCCAGTACTTC. As protein: CASSWVRGTQETQYF.

This clonotype was recorded many times. The chain couples TRBV5-1 to TRBJ2-7, with 8 bases aligning to TRBD1. From germline, CDR1 is SGHRS and CDR2 YFSETQ. Losses at the gene ends were 4 bases for V and 1 base for J; bases not matched to a gene: 4. This CDR3 is built from 14 residues. CDR3 DNA sequence: TGCGCCAGCAGCACCGACAGGGGTTCCTACGAGCAGTACTTC. Translating it yields CASSTDRGSYEQYF. Full variable domain (outside the CDR3, taken from reference TRBV5-1 and TRBJ2-7): KAGVTQTPRYLIKTRGQQVTLSCSPISGHRSVSWYQQTPGQGLQFLFEYFSETQRNKGNFPGRFSGRQFSNSRSEMNVSTLELGDSALYLCASSTDRGSYEQYFGPGTRLTVT.

This clonotype was counted between two and nine times. This chain uses TRBV11-2 with TRBJ2-7, with 7 bases lining up with TRBD2. This CDR3 comprises 13 residues. Losses at the gene ends were 7 bases for V and 3 bases for J; bases not matched to a gene: 6. CDR1 and CDR2 (germline): SGHAT, FQNNGV. CDR3 residues: CASMGGVSYEQYF. Here the CDR3 DNA reads TGTGCCAGCATGGGGGGGGTCAGCTACGAGCAGTACTTC.

This sequence joins TRBV3-1 and TRBJ2-7; tentative D call: TRBD2 (6 bases). The CDR3 consists of 14 residues. Germline assignment: CDR1 LGHDT and CDR2 YNNKEL (reference sequence). Trimming removed 1 base from V and 3 bases from J, with 10 bases in between. The CDR3 region is CASSQAGEDYEQYF. The CDR3 region has the DNA TGTGCCAGCAGCCAAGCGGGAGAGGACTACGAGCAGTACTTC.

Only a few counts were recorded for this clonotype. J is TRBJ2-5 and V is TRBV10-3; 8 positions match TRBD2. This CDR3 is 16 amino acids long. In germline, CDR1 is ENHRY, CDR2 SYGVKD. J was trimmed by 7 bases and V by 2 bases; bases with no gene match: 12. The CDR3 loop is CAISELSGKMSGTQYF. CDR3 DNA sequence: TGTGCCATCAGTGAGCTTAGCGGGAAAATGTCTGGGACCCAGTACTTC.

The chain carries TRBV4-3 and TRBJ2-7, with 7 bases aligning to TRBD1. Trimming cost V 0 bases and J 6 bases; bases outside gene matches: 8. Germline V CDR1 and CDR2: LGHNA, YSLEER. This CDR3 region has 15 residues. The CDR3 coding sequence is TGCGCCAGCAGCCAAGAGGAGCGACAGGGCAGCGAGCAGTACTTC. This codes for CASSQEERQGSEQYF.

The rearrangement uses TRBV20-1 and TRBJ2-7; TRBD1 is a possible D gene (6 bases). Germline assignment: CDR1 DFQATT and CDR2 SNEGSKA (reference sequence). The CDR3 has 14 residues. The V end lost 4 bases, the J end lost 5 bases, and 18 bases lay between the germline ends. The CDR3 here is CSAKPPGQGDEQYF. The CDR3 DNA is TGCAGTGCTAAACCCCCGGGACAAGGTGACGAGCAGTACTTC.